The entry that follows covers one T cell receptor beta chain sequence. Source study methods: Estimates of nucleated cell counts were drawn from the amplification of reference gene primers. The assay was immunoSEQ multiplex PCR, and TCRdb's table has in-frame clones only and misses some. That table gives V, J and clone size, and the DNA gave D and trimming. The sample carries some 73,000 clones, about 82% recorded once. This record comes from a study of blood T cell repertoires in COVID-19. Study-wide background: Whether acute or convalescent, the COVID-19 samples came from the United States, Italy and Spain. The analysed material was cDNA or gDNA that came from T cells, B-cell-depleted T cells, or PBMCs.

V lost 4 bases and J 8 bases, leaving 14 bases between the germline ends. The CDR3 totals 13 residues. The germline V gene encodes CDR1 LGHDT and CDR2 YNNKEL (reference sequence). The rearrangement uses TRBV3-1 (or the pseudogene TRBV3-2) and TRBJ1-2; TRBD1 might be the D (6 bases). Sequencing used peripheral blood. The receptor was isolated from a man in his fifties with COVID-19, enrolled during active disease. CDR3 region: CASSPHRAGGYTF. CDR3 nucleotide sequence: TGTGCCAGCAGCCCTCACAGGGCTGGGGGCTACACCTTC.